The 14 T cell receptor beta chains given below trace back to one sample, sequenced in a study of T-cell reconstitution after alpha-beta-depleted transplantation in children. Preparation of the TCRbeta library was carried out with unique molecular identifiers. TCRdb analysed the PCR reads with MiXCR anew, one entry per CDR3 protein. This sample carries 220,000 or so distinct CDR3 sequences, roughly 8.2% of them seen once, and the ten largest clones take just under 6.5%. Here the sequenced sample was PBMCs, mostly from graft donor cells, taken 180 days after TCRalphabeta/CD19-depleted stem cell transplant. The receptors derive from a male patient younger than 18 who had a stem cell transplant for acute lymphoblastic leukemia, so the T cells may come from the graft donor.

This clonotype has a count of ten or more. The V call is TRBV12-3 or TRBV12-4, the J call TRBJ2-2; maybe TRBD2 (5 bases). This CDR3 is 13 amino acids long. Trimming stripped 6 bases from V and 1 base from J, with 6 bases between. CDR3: CASSGENTGELFF. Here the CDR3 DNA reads TGTGCCAGCAGCGGGGAGAACACCGGGGAGCTGTTTTTT.

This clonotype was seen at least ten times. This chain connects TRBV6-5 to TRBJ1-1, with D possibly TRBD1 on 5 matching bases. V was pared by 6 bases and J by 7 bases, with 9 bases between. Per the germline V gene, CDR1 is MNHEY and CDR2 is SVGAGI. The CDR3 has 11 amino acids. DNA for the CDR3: TGTGCCAGCAGCTGGGGGGATGAAGCTTTCTTT. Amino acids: CASSWGDEAFF.

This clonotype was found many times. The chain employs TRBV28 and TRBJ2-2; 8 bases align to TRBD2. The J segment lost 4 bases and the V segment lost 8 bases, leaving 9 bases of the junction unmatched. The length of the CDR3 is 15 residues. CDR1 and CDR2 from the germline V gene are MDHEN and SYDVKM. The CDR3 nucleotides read TGTGCCAGCCGCCGGGTAGCGGGACCCACCGGGGAGCTGTTTTTT. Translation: CASRRVAGPTGELFF. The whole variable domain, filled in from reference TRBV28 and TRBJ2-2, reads DVKVTQSSRYLVKRTGEKVFLECVQDMDHENMFWYRQDPGLGLRLIYFSYDVKMKEKGDIPEGYSVSREKKERFSLILESASTNQTSMYLCASRRVAGPTGELFFGEGSRLTVL.

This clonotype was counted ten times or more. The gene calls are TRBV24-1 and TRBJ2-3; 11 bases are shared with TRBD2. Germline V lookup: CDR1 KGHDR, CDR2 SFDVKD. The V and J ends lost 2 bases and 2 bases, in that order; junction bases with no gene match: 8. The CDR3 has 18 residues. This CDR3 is CATSDWGTSGTPTDTQYF. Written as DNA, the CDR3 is TGTGCCACCAGTGATTGGGGGACTAGCGGAACTCCCACAGATACGCAGTATTTT.

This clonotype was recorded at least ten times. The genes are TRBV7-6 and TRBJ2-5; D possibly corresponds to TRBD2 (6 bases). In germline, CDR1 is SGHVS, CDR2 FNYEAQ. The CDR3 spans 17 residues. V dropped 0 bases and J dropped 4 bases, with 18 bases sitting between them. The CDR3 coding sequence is TGTGCCAGCAGCTTAGCCCGGCCACGAAGGGGAGGAGAGACCCAGTACTTC. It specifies CASSLARPRRGGETQYF.

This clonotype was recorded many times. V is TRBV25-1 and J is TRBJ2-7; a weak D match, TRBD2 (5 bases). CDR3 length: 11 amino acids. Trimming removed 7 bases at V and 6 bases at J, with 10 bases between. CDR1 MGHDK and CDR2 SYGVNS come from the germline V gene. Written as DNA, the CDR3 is TGTGCCAGCATGGATCGGGGCGAGCAGTACTTC. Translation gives CASMDRGEQYF.

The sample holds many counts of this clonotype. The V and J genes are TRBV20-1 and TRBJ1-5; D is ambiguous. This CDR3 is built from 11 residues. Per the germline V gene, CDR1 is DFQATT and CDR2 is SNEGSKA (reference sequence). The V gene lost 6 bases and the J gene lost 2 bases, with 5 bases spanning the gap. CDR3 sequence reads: CSASGNQPQHF. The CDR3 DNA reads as TGCAGTGCCTCCGGCAATCAGCCCCAGCATTTT.

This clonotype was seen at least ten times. CDR3 sequence reads: CASSQEARGSNQPQHF. DNA for the CDR3: TGCGCCAGCAGCCAAGAGGCCAGGGGAAGCAATCAGCCCCAGCATTTT. The chain recombines TRBV4-3 with TRBJ1-5, with TRBD1 as a possible D gene (6 bases). In germline, CDR1 is LGHNA, CDR2 YSLEER. Trimming removed 0 bases from V and 1 base from J, with 10 bases in between. This CDR3 comprises 16 residues.

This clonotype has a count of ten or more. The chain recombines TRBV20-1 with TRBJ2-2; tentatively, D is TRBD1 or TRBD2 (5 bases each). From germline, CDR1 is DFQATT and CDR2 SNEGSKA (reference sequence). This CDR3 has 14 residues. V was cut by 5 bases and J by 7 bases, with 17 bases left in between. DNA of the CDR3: TGCAGTGCTCGGGCCAACGGGGCCGTCGGGGAGCTGTTTTTT. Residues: CSARANGAVGELFF.

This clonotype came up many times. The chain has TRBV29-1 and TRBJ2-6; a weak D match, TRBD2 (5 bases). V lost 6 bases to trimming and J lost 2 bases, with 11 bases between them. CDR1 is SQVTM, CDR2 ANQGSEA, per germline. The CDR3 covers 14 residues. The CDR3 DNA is TGCAGCGTAAGGGAGACGGCTGGGGCCAACGTCCTGACTTTC. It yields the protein CSVRETAGANVLTF.

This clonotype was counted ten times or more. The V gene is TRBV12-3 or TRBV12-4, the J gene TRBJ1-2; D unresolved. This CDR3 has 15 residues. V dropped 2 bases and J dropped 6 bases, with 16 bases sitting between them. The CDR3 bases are TGTGCCAGCAGTTTAACGCTCGTCACGTCACATGGCTACACCTTC. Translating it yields CASSLTLVTSHGYTF.

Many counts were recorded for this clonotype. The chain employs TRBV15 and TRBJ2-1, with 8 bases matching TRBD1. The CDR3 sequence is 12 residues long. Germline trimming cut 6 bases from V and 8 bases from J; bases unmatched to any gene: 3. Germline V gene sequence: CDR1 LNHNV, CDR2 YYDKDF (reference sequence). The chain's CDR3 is CATRAGGDEQFF. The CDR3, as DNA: TGTGCCACCAGGGCAGGGGGCGATGAGCAGTTCTTC. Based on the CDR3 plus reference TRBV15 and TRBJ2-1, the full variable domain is DAMVIQNPRYQVTQFGKPVTLSCSQTLNHNVMYWYQQKSSQAPKLLFHYYDKDFNNEADTPDNFQSRRPNTSFCFLDIRSPGLGDTAMYLCATRAGGDEQFFGPGTRLTVL.

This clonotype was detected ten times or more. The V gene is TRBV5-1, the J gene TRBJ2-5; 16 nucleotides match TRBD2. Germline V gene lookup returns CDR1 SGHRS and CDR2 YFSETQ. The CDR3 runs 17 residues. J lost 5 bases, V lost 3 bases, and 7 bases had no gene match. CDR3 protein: CASSSGLAGGLGETQYF. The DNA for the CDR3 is TGCGCCAGCAGCTCGGGACTAGCGGGAGGGCTAGGGGAGACCCAGTACTTC.

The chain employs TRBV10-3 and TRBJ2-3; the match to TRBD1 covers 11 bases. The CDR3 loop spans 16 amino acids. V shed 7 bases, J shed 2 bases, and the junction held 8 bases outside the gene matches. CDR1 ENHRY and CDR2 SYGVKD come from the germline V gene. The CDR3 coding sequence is TGTGCCATCACCAGGGACAGGGGGTCTTTCACAGATACGCAGTATTTT. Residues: CAITRDRGSFTDTQYF.